This T cell receptor (beta chain) was captured by sequencing in a study of cytomegalovirus exposure and HLA in healthy donors. Study information: A data release that came early held approximately 85 million unique TCRs from HLA-typed donors.

V lost 1 base to trimming and J lost 0 bases, with 8 bases between them. This CDR3 contains 15 residues. Germline CDR1 reads SGHRS; CDR2 reads YFSETQ. The PCR ran on 60 Vbeta and 13 Jbeta primers. Method: immunoSEQ multiplex PCR; TCRdb's copy keeps in-frame clones and lacks some. This table has 150,000 to 200,000 clones, approximately 71% appearing once. This sequence joins TRBV5-1 and TRBJ1-5, with D unclear. The origin of this receptor is a man between 18 and 35 years old in good health and CMV-seropositive. Sequenced material: PBMCs. The CDR3 nucleotides are TGCGCCAGCAGCTTGAAGGGAGGTAGCAATCAGCCCCAGCATTTT. The encoded protein is CASSLKGGSNQPQHF.